One sample yielded the 3 T cell receptor beta chains listed below, sequenced in a study of blood T cell repertoires in COVID-19. Profiled with immunoSEQ multiplex PCR; TCRdb holds only in-frame clones, not every one. This table has about 220,000 clones, around 83% appearing once. Material: PBMCs or T cells enriched from blood (not recorded which). These receptors all stem from a woman between 35 and 50 years old who had recovered from COVID-19.

This chain joins TRBV19 and TRBJ1-6, with a tentative D call TRBD1 (5 bases). V lost 5 bases, J lost 8 bases, and 16 bases lay in between. Germline lookup yields CDR1 LNHDA and CDR2 SQIVND (reference sequence). This CDR3 spans 15 amino acids. DNA of the CDR3: TGTGCCAGTAGTCCGTCGACAGAAGGATATTCACCCCTCCACTTT. Residues: CASSPSTEGYSPLHF.

This sequence joins TRBV27 and TRBJ2-1; TRBD2 matches at 13 bases. There are 19 residues in the CDR3. Per germline, CDR1 MNHEY and CDR2 SMNVEV (reference sequence). V trimming: 5 bases; J trimming: 1 base; junction bases outside the gene matches: 11. CDR3 sequence: CASSPSGLAGVGSYNEQFF. The CDR3 nucleotides read TGTGCCAGCAGTCCGAGTGGACTAGCGGGAGTGGGGTCCTACAATGAGCAGTTCTTC.

The chain carries TRBV30 and TRBJ1-1, with D possibly being TRBD1 (5 bases). The V end lost 0 bases, the J end lost 0 bases, and 17 bases lay between the germline ends. The CDR3 spans 17 residues. Germline V gives CDR1 GTSNPN, CDR2 SVGIG (reference sequence). CDR3 sequence: CAWSVPGGFEMNTEAFF. The CDR3, as DNA: TGTGCCTGGAGTGTCCCTGGGGGGTTTGAAATGAACACTGAAGCTTTCTTT.